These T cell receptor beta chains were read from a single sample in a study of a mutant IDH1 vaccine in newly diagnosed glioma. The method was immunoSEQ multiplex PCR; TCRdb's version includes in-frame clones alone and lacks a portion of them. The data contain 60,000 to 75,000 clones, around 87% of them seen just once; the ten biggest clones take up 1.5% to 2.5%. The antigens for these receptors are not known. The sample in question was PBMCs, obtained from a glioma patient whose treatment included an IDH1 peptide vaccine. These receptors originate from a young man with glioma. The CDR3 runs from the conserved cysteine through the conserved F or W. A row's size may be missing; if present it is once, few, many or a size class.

CDR3aa: CATSRVREKLFF
v_gene: TRBV15
abundance: -
j_gene: TRBJ1-4

CDR3aa: CASSLGMGSSYEQYF
v_gene: TRBV7-6
abundance: -
j_gene: TRBJ2-7

CDR3aa: CASSESGGPEQYF
v_gene: TRBV6-1
abundance: -
j_gene: TRBJ2-7

CDR3aa: CASSPNFVWETQYF
v_gene: TRBV19
abundance: -
j_gene: TRBJ2-5

CDR3aa: CASSQTGGGNQPQHF
v_gene: TRBV5-1
abundance: -
j_gene: TRBJ1-5

CDR3aa: CASSQDYGRGEFF
v_gene: TRBV4-2
abundance: -
j_gene: TRBJ2-1

CDR3aa: CASSLTVTGELFF
v_gene: TRBV7-9
abundance: once
j_gene: TRBJ2-2

CDR3aa: CASGRGLGNQPQHF
v_gene: TRBV6-5
abundance: -
j_gene: TRBJ1-5

CDR3aa: CASSSGGKNIQYF
v_gene: TRBV11-3
abundance: -
j_gene: TRBJ2-4

CDR3aa: CASSVQGGGPGYNEQFF
v_gene: TRBV9
abundance: -
j_gene: TRBJ2-1

CDR3aa: CASSLRVIFSGANVLTF
v_gene: TRBV7-9
abundance: -
j_gene: TRBJ2-6

CDR3aa: CASSYSPDGYTF
v_gene: TRBV6-6
abundance: -
j_gene: TRBJ1-2

CDR3aa: CASSQADRDSNQPQHF
v_gene: TRBV4-2
abundance: -
j_gene: TRBJ1-5

CDR3aa: CASSLGLAGFSDTQYF
v_gene: TRBV11-2
abundance: -
j_gene: TRBJ2-3

CDR3aa: CASSPRDRGTEAFF
v_gene: TRBV7-9
abundance: -
j_gene: TRBJ1-1

CDR3aa: CASSLGQGGEETQYF
v_gene: TRBV28
abundance: -
j_gene: TRBJ2-5

CDR3aa: CAISDQGDTQYF
v_gene: TRBV10-3
abundance: -
j_gene: TRBJ2-3

CDR3aa: CASSLRTTGRGYTEAFF
v_gene: TRBV5-1
abundance: -
j_gene: TRBJ1-1

CDR3aa: CASSLPAAGERNEQFF
v_gene: TRBV11-1
abundance: -
j_gene: TRBJ2-1

CDR3aa: CSVKGDSYEQYF
v_gene: TRBV29-1
abundance: -
j_gene: TRBJ2-7

CDR3aa: CASSLDAAPYGYTF
v_gene: TRBV6-5
abundance: -
j_gene: TRBJ1-2

CDR3aa: CASRSRAGPGEQFF
v_gene: TRBV9
abundance: -
j_gene: TRBJ2-1